What follows are 31 T cell receptor beta chains derived from one specimen sequenced in a study of follicular helper T cells after annual influenza vaccination. Some clones are missing from TCRdb's copy, which holds only in-frame ones; the method was immunoSEQ multiplex PCR. The sample consists of 7,500 to 10,000 clones, about 80% of them appearing once. The time point denotes: 2014-2015 season, pre-vaccination. Here the sequenced sample was CXCR5+ CD38- circulating T follicular helper cells from blood, taken on the day of influenza vaccination. The subset is: circulating Tfh, non-naive CD4+CXCR5+PD-1+ (ICOS+CD38+ or ICOS-CD38-). Source of these receptors: an adult who received the influenza vaccine.

Written as DNA, the CDR3 is TGTGCCAGCAGTGACCCGGGACAGCCAAATCAGCCCCAGCATTTT. This gives the protein CASSDPGQPNQPQHF. The chain recombines TRBV6-1 with TRBJ1-5; 7 bases are shared with TRBD1. Per germline, CDR1 MNHNS and CDR2 SASEGT. V was pared by 3 bases and J by 4 bases, with 6 bases of the junction left unmatched. The CDR3 runs 15 residues.

The chain employs TRBV5-1 and TRBJ1-2; D call uncertain. The germline V and J ends were trimmed by 2 bases and 5 bases, with 10 bases remaining between them. CDR3 length: 13 residues. Germline CDR1 and CDR2: SGHRS and YFSETQ. CDR3 bases: TGCGCCAGCAGCTTCGGAGAGGGATATGGCTACACCTTC. Translation gives CASSFGEGYGYTF.

This chain connects TRBV6-1 to TRBJ2-3; 8 bases map to TRBD1. V lost 4 bases and J lost 2; bases outside the gene matches: 14. The CDR3 extends over 18 amino acids. Germline values: CDR1 MNHNS, CDR2 SASEGT. For the CDR3, the DNA is TGTGCCAGCAGTGCTCGGACAGGGTGGGGGAGAGACACAGATACGCAGTATTTT. Protein sequence: CASSARTGWGRDTDTQYF.

This sequence joins TRBV5-1 and TRBJ2-2; 8 nucleotides line up with TRBD1. CDR1 SGHRS and CDR2 YFSETQ come from the germline V gene. The CDR3 is 15 amino acids. With 4 bases clipped from V and 0 bases from J, the junction kept 2 bases outside the gene matches. The CDR3 DNA reads as TGCGCCAGCAGCGCGGGACAGGCGAACACCGGGGAGCTGTTTTTT. It codes for CASSAGQANTGELFF.

A note on this clone: The sample has other DNA sequences that encode this CDR3 too. The V gene is TRBV15, the J gene TRBJ2-3; 7 positions match TRBD1. The germline CDR1 and CDR2 sequences are LNHNV and YYDKDF (reference sequence). The trim removed 1 base at V and 6 bases at J, leaving 10 bases unmatched. This CDR3 has 16 residues. This CDR3 is CATSRGQDRSTDTQYF. For the CDR3, the DNA is TGTGCCACCAGCAGAGGCCAGGACAGGTCCACGGATACGCAGTATTTT.

V usage is TRBV5-6 and J usage is TRBJ1-2, with D unclear. The germline V gene has CDR1 SGHDT and CDR2 YYEEEE. V gave up 1 base and J gave up 7 bases, with 8 bases separating them. CDR3 size: 12 residues. CDR3 loop: CASSLWAAGYTF. The CDR3, as DNA: TGTGCCAGCAGCTTGTGGGCAGCTGGCTACACCTTC.

The genes are TRBV5-1 and TRBJ2-7; D is unclear. In germline, CDR1 is SGHRS, CDR2 YFSETQ. The CDR3 extends over 14 amino acids. Trimming took 7 bases from V and 2 from J, leaving 16 bases between them. CDR3 sequence (DNA): TGCGCCAGCCGATCCGGGTCCTCGACCTACGAGCAGTACTTC. Protein sequence: CASRSGSSTYEQYF.

This clone has more than one count but fewer than ten. The chain has TRBV28 and TRBJ2-1; 9 positions agree with TRBD2. The CDR3 runs to 14 residues. CDR1 is MDHEN and CDR2 is SYDVKM in the germline V gene. The V and J ends lost 6 bases and 4 bases, in that order; junction bases with no gene match: 4. The CDR3 DNA sequence: TGTGCCAGCAGGCCGACTAGCGGATACAATGAGCAGTTCTTC. This codes for CASRPTSGYNEQFF.

The chain employs TRBV5-1 and TRBJ2-3, with D perhaps TRBD1 (5 bases). From germline, CDR1 is SGHRS and CDR2 YFSETQ. V was trimmed by 2 bases and J by 3 bases, leaving 13 bases between them. This CDR3 has 15 residues. DNA for the CDR3: TGCGCCAGCAGCTTCTCGTCAGGGCTGACAGATACGCAGTATTTT. This translates into CASSFSSGLTDTQYF.

This chain joins TRBV5-1 and TRBJ1-2, with unresolved D. The V end lost 5 bases, the J end lost 5 bases, and 10 bases lay between the germline ends. CDR1 SGHRS and CDR2 YFSETQ come from the germline V gene. The CDR3 contains 12 residues. The CDR3 spells CASSSTGYGYTF. In DNA form, the CDR3 reads TGCGCCAGCAGTTCGACGGGTTATGGCTACACCTTC.

The chain uses TRBV4-3 and TRBJ2-7; D might be TRBD2 (6 bases). This CDR3 has 17 amino acids. Germline V CDR1 and CDR2: LGHNA, YSLEER. V gave up 1 base and J gave up 1 base, with 17 bases separating them. This CDR3 reads CASSQGGWGDPSYEQYF. The CDR3 region has the DNA TGCGCCAGCAGCCAAGGGGGATGGGGGGACCCATCCTACGAGCAGTACTTC.

This clone was detected a few times. The chain joins TRBV18 to TRBJ1-5; D is unclear. The CDR3 spans 14 residues. Germline values: CDR1 KGHSH, CDR2 LQKENI. The V end lost 2 bases, the J end lost 4 bases, and 9 bases lay between the germline ends. CDR3 amino acids: CASSPEVGNQPQHF. In DNA form, the CDR3 reads TGTGCCAGCTCACCAGAGGTAGGGAATCAGCCCCAGCATTTT.

The chain joins TRBV6-6 to TRBJ1-3, with D uncertain. Germline CDR1 and CDR2: MNHNY and SVGAGI (reference sequence). V lost 7 bases and J lost 0, with 16 bases in between. This CDR3 has 16 amino acids. The chain's CDR3 is CASKGPLESSGNTIYF. DNA for the CDR3: TGTGCCAGCAAGGGTCCCCTGGAGAGCTCTGGAAACACCATATATTTT.

The chain links TRBV5-4 to TRBJ2-5; perhaps D is TRBD1 or TRBD2 (6 bases each). Germline-derived CDR1 and CDR2 are SGHNT and YYREEE (reference sequence). V dropped 4 bases and J dropped 5 bases, with 15 bases sitting between them. This CDR3 comprises 14 residues. CDR3 sequence reads: CASSPGAGTETQYF. In nucleotides, the CDR3 is TGTGCCAGCAGCCCGGGGGCAGGGACCGAGACCCAGTACTTC.

CDR3 residues: CASSEQPTSTDTQYF. CDR3 nucleotides: TGTGCCAGCAGTGAACAACCTACTAGCACAGATACGCAGTATTTT. This chain uses TRBV6-4 with TRBJ2-3; D unresolved. V dropped 3 bases and J dropped 0 bases, with 10 bases sitting between them. Looked up from germline, CDR1 is MRHNA and CDR2 is SNTAGT. This CDR3 is built from 15 residues.

The V call is TRBV6-5, the J call TRBJ2-5; D possibly corresponds to TRBD1 (7 bases). V dropped 0 bases and J dropped 5 bases, with 13 bases sitting between them. Germline CDR1 reads MNHEY; CDR2 reads SVGAGI. This CDR3 spans 15 amino acids. The CDR3, as DNA: TGTGCCAGCAGTTACTCGACAGGGAGGCGGGAGACCCAGTACTTC. This translates into CASSYSTGRRETQYF.

This chain uses TRBV5-5 with TRBJ2-5; a possible D gene is TRBD2 (6 bases). The germline V and J ends were trimmed by 3 bases and 5 bases, with 17 bases remaining between them. CDR1 is SGHKS, CDR2 YYEKEE, per germline (reference sequence). CDR3 length equals 15 residues. In DNA form, the CDR3 reads TGTGCCAGCAGCTCCTCCGGGACTTGGGTGGAGACCCAGTACTTC. Translation gives CASSSSGTWVETQYF.

The chain has TRBV7-2 and TRBJ1-5; 8 positions agree with TRBD1. The CDR3 has 15 amino acids. Germline V lookup: CDR1 SGHTA, CDR2 FQGNSA. Germline trimming cut 3 bases from V and 7 bases from J; bases unmatched to any gene: 8. The DNA of the CDR3 is TGTGCCAGCAGCTTTCAGACAGGGGCGGACCAGCCCCAGCATTTT. Its translation: CASSFQTGADQPQHF.

V is TRBV28 and J is TRBJ2-5, with 8 bases aligning to TRBD2. Losses at the gene ends were 5 bases for V and 3 bases for J; bases not matched to a gene: 11. Looked up from germline, CDR1 is MDHEN and CDR2 is SYDVKM. The CDR3 spans 16 residues. The CDR3 reads CASSRRGGTPKETQYF. For the CDR3, the DNA is TGTGCCAGCAGTCGCCGGGGGGGGACCCCGAAAGAGACCCAGTACTTC. Filled out from reference TRBV28 and TRBJ2-5, the complete variable domain reads DVKVTQSSRYLVKRTGEKVFLECVQDMDHENMFWYRQDPGLGLRLIYFSYDVKMKEKGDIPEGYSVSREKKERFSLILESASTNQTSMYLCASSRRGGTPKETQYFGPGTRLLVL.

The chain has TRBV2 and TRBJ2-5; 13 bases agree with TRBD2. The ends lost 7 bases at V and 2 bases at J; junction bases unmatched: 1. The CDR3 sequence is 14 residues long. Germline V lookup: CDR1 SNHLY, CDR2 FYNNEI. DNA for the CDR3: TGTGCCAGCAAACTAGCGGGAGGGCAAGAGACCCAGTACTTC. Translated, it gives CASKLAGGQETQYF.

This clone was seen only once. The chain uses TRBV29-1 and TRBJ1-1, with D hard to call. Germline V gives CDR1 SQVTM, CDR2 ANQGSEA. V lost 6 bases and J 0 bases, leaving 11 bases between the germline ends. CDR3 length: 13 residues. As DNA, the CDR3 is TGCAGCGTGGGGAGACGGTTGAACACTGAAGCTTTCTTT. The encoded protein is CSVGRRLNTEAFF.

The chain links TRBV5-6 to TRBJ2-7; D possibly corresponds to TRBD2 (5 bases). V shed 3 bases and J shed 6 bases, with 10 bases lying between them. Germline CDR1 reads SGHDT; CDR2 reads YYEEEE. The CDR3 contains 12 residues. As DNA, the CDR3 is TGTGCCAGCAGCTCGGGGTACCGCGAGCAGTACTTC. This codes for CASSSGYREQYF.

The rearrangement joins TRBV18 to TRBJ2-2; D gene ambiguous. The V end lost 0 bases, the J end lost 5 bases, and 10 bases lay between the germline ends. CDR3 size: 15 residues. Germline CDR1 and CDR2: KGHSH and LQKENI. CDR3 sequence: CASSPPNSGTGELFF. The DNA of the CDR3 is TGTGCCAGCTCACCACCTAACTCCGGGACCGGGGAGCTGTTTTTT.

V and J are TRBV6-5 and TRBJ1-3, with TRBD1 as a possible D gene (6 bases). CDR3 size: 14 residues. Germline V gene lookup returns CDR1 MNHEY and CDR2 SVGAGI. Trimming removed 2 bases at V and 2 bases at J, with 7 bases between. CDR3 nucleotide sequence: TGTGCCAGCAGTTACGGGGGGCCTGGAAACACCATATATTTT. Residues: CASSYGGPGNTIYF.

V is TRBV19 and J is TRBJ2-5, with a tentative D call TRBD1 (6 bases). Between the trimmed V and J ends, which lost 6 bases and 4 bases, there was a span of 18 bases. CDR1 and CDR2 from the germline V gene are LNHDA and SQIVND (reference sequence). CDR3 length: 15 amino acids. CDR3 loop: CASSAVGQKRETQYF. CDR3 sequence (DNA): TGTGCCAGTAGCGCAGTTGGACAGAAAAGAGAGACCCAGTACTTC.

This sequence joins TRBV27 and TRBJ2-7, with 7 bases matching TRBD1. Losses at the gene ends were 6 bases for V and 3 bases for J; bases not matched to a gene: 5. The germline V gene has CDR1 MNHEY and CDR2 SMNVEV (reference sequence). CDR3 size: 13 residues. The CDR3 spells CASSWTGLYEQYF. The CDR3 region has the DNA TGTGCCAGCAGCTGGACAGGACTCTACGAGCAGTACTTC.

The J gene is TRBJ1-4, the V gene TRBV9; the D is unclear. The germline V gene encodes CDR1 SGDLS and CDR2 YYNGEE. The ends were cut back, 0 bases at V and 4 bases at J, with 10 bases in the middle. CDR3 length: 15 residues. This chain's CDR3 is CASSVDGIRNEKLFF. The CDR3 region has the DNA TGTGCCAGCAGCGTAGACGGTATCCGTAATGAAAAACTGTTTTTT. Full variable domain (remainder filled in from reference TRBV9 and TRBJ1-4): DSGVTQTPKHLITATGQRVTLRCSPRSGDLSVYWYQQSLDQGLQFLIQYYNGEERAKGNILERFSAQQFPDLHSELNLSSLELGDSALYFCASSVDGIRNEKLFFGSGTQLSVL.

The V call is TRBV5-1, the J call TRBJ1-1, with D possibly matching TRBD1 (5 bases). CDR3 size: 16 residues. The V and J ends lost 4 bases and 5 bases respectively, with 21 bases between them. In germline, CDR1 is SGHRS, CDR2 YFSETQ. The CDR3 sequence: CASSTKDGGPRTEAFF. CDR3 in DNA: TGCGCCAGCAGCACAAAGGACGGGGGACCGAGGACTGAAGCTTTCTTT.

V usage is TRBV27 and J usage is TRBJ2-7, with no clear D. V was shortened by 0 bases and J by 0 bases, with 6 bases between the two germline ends. Looked up from germline, CDR1 is MNHEY and CDR2 is SMNVEV (reference sequence). The CDR3 is 14 residues long. The CDR3 DNA is TGTGCCAGCAGTTTATCGCAGAGCTCCTACGAGCAGTACTTC. Residues: CASSLSQSSYEQYF.

The J gene is TRBJ1-1, the V gene TRBV18; no firm D call. The CDR3 totals 13 residues. CDR1 and CDR2 from the germline V gene are KGHSH and LQKENI. Trimming removed 10 bases at V and 0 bases at J, with 12 bases between. CDR3 coding DNA: TGTGCCACCTCCCGGGAGGTGAACACTGAAGCTTTCTTT. It is translated as CATSREVNTEAFF.

The genes are TRBV9 and TRBJ1-2, with D possibly being TRBD1 (5 bases). V lost 4 bases and J 7 bases, leaving 17 bases between the germline ends. The CDR3 loop spans 14 amino acids. CDR1 SGDLS and CDR2 YYNGEE come from the germline V gene. CDR3: CASSPAGGTGGYTF. As DNA, the CDR3 is TGTGCCAGCAGCCCTGCGGGAGGGACCGGTGGCTACACCTTC.